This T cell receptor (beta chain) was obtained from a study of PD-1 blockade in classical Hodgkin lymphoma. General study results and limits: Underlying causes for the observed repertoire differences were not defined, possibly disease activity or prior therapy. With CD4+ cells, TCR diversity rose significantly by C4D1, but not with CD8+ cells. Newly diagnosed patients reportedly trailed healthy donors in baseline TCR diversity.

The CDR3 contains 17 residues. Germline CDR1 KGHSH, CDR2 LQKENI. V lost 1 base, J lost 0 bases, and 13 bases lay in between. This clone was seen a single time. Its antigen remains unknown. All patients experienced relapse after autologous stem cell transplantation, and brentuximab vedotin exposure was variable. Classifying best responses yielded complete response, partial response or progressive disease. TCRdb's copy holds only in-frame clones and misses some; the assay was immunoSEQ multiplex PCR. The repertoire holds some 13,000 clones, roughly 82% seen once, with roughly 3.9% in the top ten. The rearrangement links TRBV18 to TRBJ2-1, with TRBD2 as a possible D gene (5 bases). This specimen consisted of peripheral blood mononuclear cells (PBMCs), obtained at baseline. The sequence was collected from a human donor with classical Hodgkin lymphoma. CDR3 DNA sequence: TGTGCCAGCTCACCACAGGTCGGCGGGCCCTCCTACAATGAGCAGTTCTTC. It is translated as CASSPQVGGPSYNEQFF. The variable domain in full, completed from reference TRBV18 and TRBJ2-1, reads NAGVMQNPRHLVRRRGQEARLRCSPMKGHSHVYWYRQLPEEGLKFMVYLQKENIIDESGMPKERFSAEFPKEGPSILRIQQVVRGDSAAYFCASSPQVGGPSYNEQFFGPGTRLTVL.